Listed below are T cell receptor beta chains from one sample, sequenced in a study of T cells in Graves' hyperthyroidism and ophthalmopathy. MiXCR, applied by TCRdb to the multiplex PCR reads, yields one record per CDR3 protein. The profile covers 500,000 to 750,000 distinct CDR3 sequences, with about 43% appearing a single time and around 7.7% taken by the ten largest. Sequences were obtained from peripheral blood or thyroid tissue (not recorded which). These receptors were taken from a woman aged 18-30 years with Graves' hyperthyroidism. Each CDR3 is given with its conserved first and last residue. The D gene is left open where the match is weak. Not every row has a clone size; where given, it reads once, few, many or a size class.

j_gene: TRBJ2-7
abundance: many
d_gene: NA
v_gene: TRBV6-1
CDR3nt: TGTGCCAGCAGTGAAGCCACAGCATACGAGCAGTACTTC
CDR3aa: CASSEATAYEQYF

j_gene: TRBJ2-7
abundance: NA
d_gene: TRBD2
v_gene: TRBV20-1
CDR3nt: TGCAGTGCTAAAGCGGGATTCTACGAGCAGTACTTC
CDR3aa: CSAKAGFYEQYF

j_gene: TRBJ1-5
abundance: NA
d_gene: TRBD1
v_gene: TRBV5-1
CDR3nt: TGCGCCAGCAGCCAAGGGGACAGCAATGAGCCCCAGCATTTT
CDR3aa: CASSQGDSNEPQHF

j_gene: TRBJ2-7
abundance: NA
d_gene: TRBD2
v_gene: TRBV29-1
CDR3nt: TGCAGCAGTTTACGTACTAGCGGGAGTACCTACGAGCAGTACTTC
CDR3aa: CSSLRTSGSTYEQYF

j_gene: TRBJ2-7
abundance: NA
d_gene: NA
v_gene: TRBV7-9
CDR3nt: TGTGCCAGCGGCCCTACCAGGGACAATGAGCAGTACTTC
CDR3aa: CASGPTRDNEQYF

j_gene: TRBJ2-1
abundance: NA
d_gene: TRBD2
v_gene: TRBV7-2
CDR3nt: TGTGCCAGCAGCCCAGGGACTAGCGGGAGTGGAGAGCAGTTCTTC
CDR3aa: CASSPGTSGSGEQFF

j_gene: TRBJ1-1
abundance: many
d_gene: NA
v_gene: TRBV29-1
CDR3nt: TGCAGCGTCATTCCAGGGAACACTGAAGCTTTCTTT
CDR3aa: CSVIPGNTEAFF

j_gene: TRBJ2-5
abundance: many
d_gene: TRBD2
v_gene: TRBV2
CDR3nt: TGTGCCAGCAGAGATACCCCGGGACTAGAAGAGACCCAGTACTTC
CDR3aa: CASRDTPGLEETQYF

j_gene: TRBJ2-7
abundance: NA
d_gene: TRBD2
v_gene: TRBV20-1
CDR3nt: TGCAGTGCCCCAACTAGCGGGGCGTACGAGCAGTACTTC
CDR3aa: CSAPTSGAYEQYF

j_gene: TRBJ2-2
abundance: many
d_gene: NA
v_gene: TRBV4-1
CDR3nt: TGCGCCAGCAGCCAACCGGCTAGTCGGGGCACCGGGGAGCTGTTTTTT
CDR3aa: CASSQPASRGTGELFF

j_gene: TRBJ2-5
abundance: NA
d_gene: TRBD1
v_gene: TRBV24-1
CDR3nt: TGTGCCACCGGAACCGGGACAGGGCGACAGACCCAGTACTTC
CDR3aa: CATGTGTGRQTQYF

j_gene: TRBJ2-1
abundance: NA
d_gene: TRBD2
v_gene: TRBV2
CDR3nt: TGTGCCAGCGATACTTTAGCGGGAAGCTCCTACAATGAGCAGTTCTTC
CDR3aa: CASDTLAGSSYNEQFF

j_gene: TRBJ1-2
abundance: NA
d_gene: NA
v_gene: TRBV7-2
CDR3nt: TGTGCCAGCAGCTTGTATTCAGGTCCGGGGGGCTACACCTTC
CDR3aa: CASSLYSGPGGYTF

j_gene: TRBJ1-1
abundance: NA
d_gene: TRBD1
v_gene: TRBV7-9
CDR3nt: TGTGCCAGCAGCTTACCGGGACAGAGTGACACTGAAGCTTTCTTT
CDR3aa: CASSLPGQSDTEAFF

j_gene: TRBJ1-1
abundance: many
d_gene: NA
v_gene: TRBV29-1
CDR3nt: TGCAGTAGTGTGGCGAACACTGAAGCTTTCTTT
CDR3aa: CSSVANTEAFF

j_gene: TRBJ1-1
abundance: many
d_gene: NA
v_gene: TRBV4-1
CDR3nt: TGCGCCAGCAGCCAAGTTCCACCCTGGGCTGAAGCTTTCTTT
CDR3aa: CASSQVPPWAEAFF

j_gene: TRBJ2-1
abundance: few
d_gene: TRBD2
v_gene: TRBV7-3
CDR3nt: TGTGCCAGCAGCAGGACTAGCGGCTACTACAATGAGCAGTTCTTC
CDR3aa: CASSRTSGYYNEQFF

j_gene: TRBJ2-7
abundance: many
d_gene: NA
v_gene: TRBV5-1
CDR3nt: TGCGCCAGCAGCTTGGCCCCCCAGGGCTCCTACGAGCAGTACTTC
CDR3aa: CASSLAPQGSYEQYF

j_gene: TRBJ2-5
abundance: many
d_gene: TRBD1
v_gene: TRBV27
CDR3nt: TGTGCCAGCAGTTTATTCAGGGGGCTAGAGACCCAGTACTTC
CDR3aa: CASSLFRGLETQYF

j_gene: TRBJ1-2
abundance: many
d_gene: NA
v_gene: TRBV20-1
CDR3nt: TGCAGTGCTAGAATTCCCGTGAGCACCTATGGCTACACCTTC
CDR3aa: CSARIPVSTYGYTF

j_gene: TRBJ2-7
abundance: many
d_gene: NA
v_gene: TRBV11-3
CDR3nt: TGTGCCAGCAGCGGACCTGCCTACGAGCAGTACTTC
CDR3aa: CASSGPAYEQYF

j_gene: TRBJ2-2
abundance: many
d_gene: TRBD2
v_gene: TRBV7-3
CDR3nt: TGTGCCAGCAGCCCGGGTACTAGCGTGGGAGGCGCCGGGGAGCTGTTTTTT
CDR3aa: CASSPGTSVGGAGELFF

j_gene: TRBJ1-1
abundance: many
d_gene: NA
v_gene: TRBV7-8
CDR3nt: TGTGCCAGCAGCTTAGAAAACACTGAAGCTTTCTTT
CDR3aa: CASSLENTEAFF

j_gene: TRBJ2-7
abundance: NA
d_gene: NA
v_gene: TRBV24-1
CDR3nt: TGTGCCACCAGTGACACCTTCGAGCAGTACTTC
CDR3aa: CATSDTFEQYF

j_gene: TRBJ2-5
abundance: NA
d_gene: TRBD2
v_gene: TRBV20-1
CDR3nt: TGCAGTGCTAGATCCGGACTAGCGGAGACCCAGTACTTC
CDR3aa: CSARSGLAETQYF

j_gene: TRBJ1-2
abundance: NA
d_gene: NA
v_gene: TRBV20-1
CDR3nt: TGCAGTGCCACCGGCTACACCTTC
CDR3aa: CSATGYTF

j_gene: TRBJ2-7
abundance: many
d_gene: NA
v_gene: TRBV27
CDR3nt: TGTGCCAGCAGTTCGGTCCGCCTCCGGGACGAGCAGTACTTC
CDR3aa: CASSSVRLRDEQYF

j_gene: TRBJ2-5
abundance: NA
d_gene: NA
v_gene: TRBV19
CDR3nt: TGTGCCAGTAGTATTGTATCCGGGGCCCAAGAGACCCAGTACTTC
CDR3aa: CASSIVSGAQETQYF

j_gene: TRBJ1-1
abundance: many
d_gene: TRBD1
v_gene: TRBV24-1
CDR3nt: TGTGCCACCAGTGACCCACAGGGGCCGAACACTGAAGCTTTCTTT
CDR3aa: CATSDPQGPNTEAFF

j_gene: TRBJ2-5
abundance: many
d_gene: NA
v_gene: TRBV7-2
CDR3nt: TGTGCCAGCAGCCCGGGGCCGCAAGAGACCCAGTACTTC
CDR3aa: CASSPGPQETQYF

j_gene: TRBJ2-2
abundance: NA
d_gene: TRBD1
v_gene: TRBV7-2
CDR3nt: TGTGCCAGCAGCCGGGACAGGGAAGGAGGCTACACCGGGGAGCTGTTTTTT
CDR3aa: CASSRDREGGYTGELFF

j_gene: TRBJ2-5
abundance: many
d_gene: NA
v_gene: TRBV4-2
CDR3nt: TGTGCCAGCAGCCAAGCGGCGGGCGGCCAAGAGACCCAGTACTTC
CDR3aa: CASSQAAGGQETQYF

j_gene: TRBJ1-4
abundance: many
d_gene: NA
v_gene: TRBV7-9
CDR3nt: TGTGCCAGCAGCTTAGTCACAGGGACTAATGAAAAACTGTTTTTT
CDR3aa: CASSLVTGTNEKLFF

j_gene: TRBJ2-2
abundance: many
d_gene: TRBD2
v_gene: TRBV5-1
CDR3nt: TGCGCCAGCAGCTTGGCCCTGGGGCGGGAGCGCACCGGGGAGCTGTTTTTT
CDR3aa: CASSLALGRERTGELFF

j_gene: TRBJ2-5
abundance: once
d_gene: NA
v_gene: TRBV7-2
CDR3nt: TGTGCCAGGGGCAGCAGCCAAGAGACCCAGTACTTC
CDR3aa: CARGSSQETQYF

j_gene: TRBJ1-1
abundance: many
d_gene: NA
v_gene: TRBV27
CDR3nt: TGTGCCAGCAGTTTAGAGGAGGACACTGAAGCTTTCTTT
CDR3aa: CASSLEEDTEAFF

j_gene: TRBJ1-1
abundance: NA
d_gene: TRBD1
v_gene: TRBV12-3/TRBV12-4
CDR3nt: TGTGCCAGCACCGTGGACAGGGTATCCCCGGTGAACACTGAAGCTTTCTTT
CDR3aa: CASTVDRVSPVNTEAFF